These 29 T cell receptor beta chains were sequenced from one sample in a study of T cells in Graves' hyperthyroidism and ophthalmopathy (dated by TCRdb to between 2017 and 2020). The library was made by multiplex PCR. Sequencing used an Illumina HiSeq 2000. TCR beta CDR3 regions were amplified from RNA transcripts. The first round of RT-PCR for the TCR CDR3 was performed with the HTBI primer set and the Qiagen OneStep RT-PCR kit. The public reads were quality trimmed at Q25 with fastp and then assembled into clones with MiXCR by TCRdb, keeping productive beta chains. Entries that share a CDR3 protein sequence are merged under the most common genes and DNA. Recorded for this sample are 300,000 or so distinct CDR3 sequences; around 17% of them occurred a single time. The ten largest clonotypes hold around 35% of the sample. The sample consisted of blood. Receptors originate from a man younger than 45 with Graves' hyperthyroidism.

This clonotype was seen ten or more times. The rearrangement links TRBV3-1 to TRBJ2-7; 8 bases map to TRBD2. V trimming: 3 bases; J trimming: 2 bases; junction bases outside the gene matches: 9. The CDR3 loop spans 16 amino acids. CDR1 and CDR2 (germline): LGHDT, YNNKEL (reference sequence). CDR3 in amino acids: CASSHASGSLTYEQYF. In DNA, the CDR3 is TGTGCCAGCAGCCACGCCAGCGGGAGTCTTACCTACGAGCAGTACTTC.

There are a few counts of this clonotype. The chain has TRBV5-1 and TRBJ2-2; 10 bases line up with TRBD1. Germline CDR1 SGHRS, CDR2 YFSETQ. This CDR3 spans 16 amino acids. V dropped 2 bases and J dropped 5; count of bases not matched to a gene: 6. CDR3 in amino acids: CASSFDRGLGTGELFF. The CDR3 DNA reads as TGCGCCAGCAGCTTTGACAGGGGGCTGGGGACCGGGGAGCTGTTTTTT.

In this sample, this clonotype turned up many times. V and J are TRBV6-1 and TRBJ1-1; D might be TRBD1 (6 bases). The germline V gene encodes CDR1 MNHNS and CDR2 SASEGT. V was trimmed by 6 bases and J by 4 bases, leaving 12 bases between them. This CDR3 spans 13 amino acids. CDR3 coding DNA: TGTGCCAGCAGCCTCAGGGGCCCCACTGAAGCTTTCTTT. Translation: CASSLRGPTEAFF.

This chain joins TRBV5-6 and TRBJ2-7; 9 bases agree with TRBD2. The CDR3 spans 17 residues. After removal of 0 bases from V and 2 bases from J, the junction contained 9 bases not matched to a gene. Looked up from germline, CDR1 is SGHDT and CDR2 is YYEEEE. The CDR3 is CASSLGPLAGSTYEQYF. The CDR3 coding sequence is TGTGCCAGCAGCTTGGGACCCCTAGCGGGATCAACCTACGAGCAGTACTTC.

V gene TRBV5-1 combines with J gene TRBJ1-1; weak D call: TRBD1 (5 bases). The V gene's germline CDR1 is SGHRS and CDR2 YFSETQ. CDR3 size: 16 residues. V was pared by 4 bases and J by 4 bases, with 20 bases between. CDR3 amino acids: CASSLGGAVAGTEAFF. For the CDR3, the DNA is TGCGCCAGCAGCCTCGGTGGGGCGGTAGCTGGCACTGAAGCTTTCTTT.

This clonotype has more than one count but fewer than ten. This chain links TRBV9 with TRBJ1-2, with 9 positions matching TRBD1. Trimming took 3 bases from V and 5 from J; bases not matched to a gene: 5. The CDR3 is made up of 14 amino acids. The germline V gene encodes CDR1 SGDLS and CDR2 YYNGEE. DNA for the CDR3: TGTGCCAGCAGCGCCGACAGGGGGGAATATGGCTACACCTTC. Translation: CASSADRGEYGYTF.

The V and J genes are TRBV20-1 and TRBJ2-1; unclear D gene. Germline V CDR1 and CDR2: DFQATT, SNEGSKA (reference sequence). Between the trimmed V and J ends, which lost 0 bases and 6 bases, there was a span of 9 bases. The CDR3 length is 13 residues. CDR3 residues: CSARDFTTNEQFF. CDR3 sequence (DNA): TGCAGTGCTAGAGATTTCACTACCAATGAGCAGTTCTTC.

At least ten counts were recorded for this clonotype. The genes are TRBV7-9 and TRBJ2-7; 9 bases map to TRBD1. This CDR3 is built from 15 residues. In germline, CDR1 is SEHNR, CDR2 FQNEAQ (reference sequence). The V and J ends lost 0 bases and 4 bases, in that order; junction bases with no gene match: 4. The CDR3 DNA sequence: TGTGCCAGCAGCTTAGCGTTGGGGACAGGGTACGAGCAGTACTTC. Translating it yields CASSLALGTGYEQYF.

The sample holds many counts of this clonotype. The gene calls are TRBV11-2 and TRBJ2-3, with TRBD2 matching 12 bases. The CDR3 contains 15 residues. Germline CDR1 SGHAT, CDR2 FQNNGV. V lost 5 bases to trimming and J lost 5 bases; unmatched junction nucleotides: 5. CDR3 region: CASSPSGRAGDTQYF. The CDR3 coding sequence is TGTGCCAGCAGCCCTAGCGGGAGGGCCGGAGATACGCAGTATTTT.

This clonotype was counted a few times. The chain uses TRBV12-3 or TRBV12-4 and TRBJ2-1, with D unclear. There are 11 residues in the CDR3. The germline V and J ends were trimmed by 3 bases and 9 bases, with 6 bases remaining between them. Written as DNA, the CDR3 is TGTGCCAGCAGTTTTACGGGTGAGCAGTTCTTC. Translating gives CASSFTGEQFF.

The chain couples TRBV5-1 to TRBJ2-1; 7 bases line up with TRBD2. The germline V gene encodes CDR1 SGHRS and CDR2 YFSETQ. CDR3 length equals 16 residues. Trimming took 7 bases from V and 2 from J; bases not matched to a gene: 12. For the CDR3, the DNA is TGCGCCAGCGAACGGGGCGGGAGATCGGCCTACAATGAGCAGTTCTTC. Translation: CASERGGRSAYNEQFF.

This clonotype was seen repeatedly, ten times or more. The chain combines TRBV7-8 with TRBJ2-5; 7 bases map to TRBD1. From germline, CDR1 is SGHVS and CDR2 FQNEAQ. The length of the CDR3 is 14 residues. V was clipped by 3 bases and J by 1 base; unmatched bases: 2. DNA for the CDR3: TGTGCCAGCAGCTTCGGGGACAGCCAAGAGACCCAGTACTTC. Protein product: CASSFGDSQETQYF.

This clonotype was recorded a few times. The chain carries TRBV29-1 and TRBJ2-1, with 8 nucleotides matching TRBD2. This CDR3 has 13 amino acids. V was pared by 7 bases and J by 7 bases, with 9 bases of the junction left unmatched. The germline CDR1 and CDR2 sequences are SQVTM and ANQGSEA. Written as DNA, the CDR3 is TGCAGCGGGGGGACTAGGATGGGGAATGAGCAGTTCTTC. This gives the protein CSGGTRMGNEQFF.

This chain uses TRBV25-1 with TRBJ2-2, with 12 nucleotides matching TRBD2. Per the germline V gene, CDR1 is MGHDK and CDR2 is SYGVNS. V shed 3 bases and J 4 bases; nucleotides not matched to a gene: 18. The CDR3 extends over 21 amino acids. CDR3 sequence reads: CASSDGTMTSGRGSTTGELFF. The CDR3 DNA sequence: TGTGCCAGCAGTGACGGAACTATGACTAGCGGGAGAGGGTCGACCACCGGGGAGCTGTTTTTT.

With regard to this clonotype: One base away lies a much larger clone, so this may be a sequencing read error. The gene calls are TRBV29-1 and TRBJ1-1; 8 nucleotides line up with TRBD1. CDR3 length: 14 amino acids. Germline CDR1 is SQVTM and CDR2 is ANQGSEA. CDR3 in DNA: TGCAACGTTTACATTCGGGACAGGTCCCGTGGAGCTTTCTTT. Translating gives CNVYIRDRSRGAFF.

This chain joins TRBV29-1 and TRBJ2-4; D may be TRBD1 (6 bases). Germline-derived CDR1 and CDR2 are SQVTM and ANQGSEA. Trimming pared 4 bases from V and 6 bases from J, leaving 13 bases between. CDR3 length: 13 amino acids. The CDR3 reads CSVGGQGTNIQYF. The CDR3 DNA is TGCAGCGTTGGGGGACAAGGGACAAACATTCAGTACTTC.

The chain links TRBV19 to TRBJ2-3; maybe TRBD2 (5 bases). Germline V CDR1 and CDR2: LNHDA, SQIVND (reference sequence). V lost 0 bases to trimming and J lost 2 bases, with 6 bases between them. The CDR3 has 14 residues. CDR3 amino acids: CASSIEAATDTQYF. CDR3 DNA: TGTGCCAGTAGTATAGAAGCGGCCACAGATACGCAGTATTTT.

This clonotype was picked up many times. This chain uses TRBV2 with TRBJ2-7; the match to TRBD1 covers 8 bases. Germline assignment: CDR1 SNHLY and CDR2 FYNNEI. Trimming took 3 bases from V and 5 from J; bases not matched to a gene: 9. The CDR3 has 15 residues. The CDR3 reads CASSEQGAIKNEQYF. In DNA, the CDR3 is TGTGCCAGCAGTGAGCAGGGGGCAATAAAGAACGAGCAGTACTTC.

This clonotype was counted only a few times. The chain combines TRBV5-1 with TRBJ2-1; D ambiguous. Trimming removed 0 bases at V and 10 bases at J, with 8 bases between. Looked up from germline, CDR1 is SGHRS and CDR2 is YFSETQ. CDR3 length equals 12 residues. Here the CDR3 DNA reads TGCGCCAGCAGCTTGGTCAGAAGCGAGCAGTTCTTC. Amino acids: CASSLVRSEQFF.

The sample holds a few counts of this clonotype. The rearrangement uses TRBV5-4 and TRBJ1-1; TRBD1 might be the D (6 bases). Trimming took off 4 bases at V and 7 bases at J, with 11 bases between the two ends. From germline, CDR1 is SGHNT and CDR2 YYREEE (reference sequence). CDR3 length: 12 residues. The CDR3 loop is CASSPTGSEAFF. DNA for the CDR3: TGTGCCAGCAGCCCAACAGGGAGTGAAGCTTTCTTT.

At least ten counts were recorded for this clonotype. The chain joins TRBV5-1 to TRBJ1-2; D perhaps matches TRBD1 (5 bases). Between the trimmed V and J ends, which lost 3 bases and 7 bases, there was a span of 19 bases. Germline-derived CDR1 and CDR2 are SGHRS and YFSETQ. This CDR3 is 15 amino acids long. The CDR3 DNA is TGCGCCAGCAGCTCGCCGGGGCGAACTGTCTCTGGCTACACCTTC. Protein product: CASSSPGRTVSGYTF. Full variable domain (remainder filled in from reference TRBV5-1 and TRBJ1-2): KAGVTQTPRYLIKTRGQQVTLSCSPISGHRSVSWYQQTPGQGLQFLFEYFSETQRNKGNFPGRFSGRQFSNSRSEMNVSTLELGDSALYLCASSSPGRTVSGYTFGSGTRLTVV.

The rearrangement uses TRBV27 and TRBJ2-1, with D possibly TRBD1 on 5 matching bases. Germline CDR1 and CDR2: MNHEY and SMNVEV (reference sequence). Trimming removed 7 bases from V and 0 bases from J, with 10 bases in between. The CDR3 extends over 14 amino acids. CDR3 region: CASNRRNSYNEQFF. The DNA for the CDR3 is TGTGCCAGCAACAGGCGAAACTCCTACAATGAGCAGTTCTTC.

The chain combines TRBV20-1 with TRBJ2-7; 10 positions agree with TRBD2. J lost 4 bases, V lost 6 bases, and 9 bases had no gene match. This CDR3 has 14 residues. The germline V gene encodes CDR1 DFQATT and CDR2 SNEGSKA (reference sequence). The CDR3 DNA sequence: TGCAGTGCCCCGATAGCGGGAGGCAGTTACGAGCAGTACTTC. Translation: CSAPIAGGSYEQYF.

This clonotype showed up just a few times. CDR3 sequence (DNA): TGTGCCAGCAGCCCCTTCCAGGGAGGACTAGTCATTTACGAGCAGTACTTC. Residues: CASSPFQGGLVIYEQYF. The rearrangement links TRBV9 to TRBJ2-7; 7 bases fit TRBD2. V lost 4 bases, J lost 4 bases, and 17 bases stayed unmatched. Germline lookup yields CDR1 SGDLS and CDR2 YYNGEE. This CDR3 comprises 17 residues. Combining the CDR3 with reference TRBV9 and TRBJ2-7 gives the whole variable domain DSGVTQTPKHLITATGQRVTLRCSPRSGDLSVYWYQQSLDQGLQFLIQYYNGEERAKGNILERFSAQQFPDLHSELNLSSLELGDSALYFCASSPFQGGLVIYEQYFGPGTRLTVT.

This clonotype was recorded many times. The rearrangement links TRBV12-3 or TRBV12-4 to TRBJ1-1, with D hard to call. V lost 7 bases and J 10 bases, leaving 19 bases between the germline ends. This CDR3 region has 13 residues. The CDR3 protein is CASMDYWGLLAFF. CDR3 bases: TGTGCCAGCATGGATTATTGGGGTTTGTTAGCTTTCTTT.

This clonotype came up a few times. The V call is TRBV7-9, the J call TRBJ1-2, with 9 positions matching TRBD1. Germline CDR1 and CDR2: SEHNR and FQNEAQ (reference sequence). J gave up 4 bases and V 4 bases, and 7 bases lay outside the gene matches. The CDR3 extends over 15 amino acids. CDR3 residues: CASSSRTGEGYGYTF. CDR3 DNA: TGTGCCAGCAGCTCCCGGACAGGGGAGGGCTATGGCTACACCTTC.

This clonotype was found many times. This sequence joins TRBV27 and TRBJ1-1; D unclear. V lost 2 bases and J lost 0, with 7 bases in between. Germline V lookup: CDR1 MNHEY, CDR2 SMNVEV (reference sequence). This CDR3 comprises 14 residues. CDR3 region: CASSLGGMNTEAFF. The CDR3 bases are TGTGCCAGCAGTTTAGGAGGAATGAACACTGAAGCTTTCTTT.

Here the CDR3 DNA reads TGTGCCAGCAGCTTCCCTGGCGGGAGTTATGGCAATGAGCAGTTCTTC. This encodes CASSFPGGSYGNEQFF. The V gene is TRBV7-6, the J gene TRBJ2-1; TRBD2 agrees at 7 bases. CDR3 size: 16 residues. Trimming took 3 bases from V and 6 from J; bases not matched to a gene: 11. Germline CDR1 is SGHVS and CDR2 is FNYEAQ.

This clonotype was found many times. The chain combines TRBV7-2 with TRBJ2-3; no clear D. The CDR3 loop spans 15 amino acids. Trimming left V 5 bases short and J 2 bases short, with 14 bases between. Germline CDR1 reads SGHTA; CDR2 reads FQGNSA. In DNA, the CDR3 is TGTGCCAGCAGCCCTAGGGCCGCGTTCACAGATACGCAGTATTTT. Translated: CASSPRAAFTDTQYF.